This T cell receptor (delta chain) was identified during a study of Vδ1+ human thymocytes. This CDR3 has 21 residues. CDR1 and CDR2 (germline): TSWWSYY, QGS. Purity of the sorted Vdelta1+ thymocytes ranged from roughly 97% to 99.6%. General study results and limits: Thymic TRG and TRD repertoires appeared highly polyclonal.

Sequences come from RNA converted to cDNA by reverse transcription. The CDR3 regions were amplified by multiplex PCR from V-gene primers to a constant-region primer. TCRdb fed the multiplex PCR reads to CATT. The repertoire includes 23,000 or so delta-chain clones, approximately 30% of them detected once, and 1.6% sits in the top ten. In its sample, this clone was seen a few times. Its antigen is undetermined. The junction and the germline gene differ at one end; a read error may be behind it. The chain recombines TRDV1 with TRDJ1; TRDD3 aligns across 13 bases. The origin of this receptor is a boy younger than two who had congenital heart surgery. Sequenced material: Vdelta1+ gamma-delta thymocytes from the thymus. Subset given: FACS-sorted CD3+ TCRalphabeta- TCRVdelta1+ TCRVdelta2- thymocytes. CDR3 sequence (DNA): TGTGCTCTTGGGGAATCCCCTGTACTGTACTGGGGGATACGCGTATCCGATAAACCCATCTTT. Translation gives CALGESPVLYWGIRVSDKPIF.